This T cell receptor (beta chain) emerged from a study of shared clonotypes between healthy human individuals. Naive CD8 cells lacked CD45RO, underwent positive selection for CCR7 and left out terminally differentiated effector memory CD45RA+ cells. Generated by immunoSEQ multiplex PCR, the TCRdb table keeps only in-frame clones and is missing some. This table holds about 2 million clones, about 95% found once. Between the trimmed V and J ends, which lost 1 base and 0 bases, there was a span of 4 bases. The CDR3 is 13 amino acids. Germline loops: CDR1 SGHNT, CDR2 YYREEE (reference sequence). This chain uses TRBV5-4 with TRBJ2-5; D is uncertain. The TCR originated in a man between 18 and 35 years old in good health. Sequencing was performed on naive CD8+ T cells sorted from blood. The CDR3 here is CASSLWNQETQYF. CDR3 bases: TGTGCCAGCAGCTTGTGGAACCAAGAGACCCAGTACTTC.